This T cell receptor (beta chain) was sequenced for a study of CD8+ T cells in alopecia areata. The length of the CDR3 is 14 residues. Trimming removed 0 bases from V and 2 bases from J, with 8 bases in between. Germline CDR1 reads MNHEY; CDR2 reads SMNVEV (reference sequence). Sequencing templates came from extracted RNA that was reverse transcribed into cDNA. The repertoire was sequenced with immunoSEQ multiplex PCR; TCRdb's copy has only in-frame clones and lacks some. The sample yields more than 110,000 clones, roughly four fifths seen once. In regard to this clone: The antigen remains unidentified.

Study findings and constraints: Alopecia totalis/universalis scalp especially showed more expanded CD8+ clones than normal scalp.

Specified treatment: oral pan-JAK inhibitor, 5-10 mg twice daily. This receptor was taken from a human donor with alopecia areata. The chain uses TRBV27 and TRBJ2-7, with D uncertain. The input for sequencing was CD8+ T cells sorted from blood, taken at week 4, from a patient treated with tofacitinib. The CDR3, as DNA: TGTGCCAGCAGTTTATCGAGCAGCACCTACGAGCAGTACTTC. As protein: CASSLSSSTYEQYF.